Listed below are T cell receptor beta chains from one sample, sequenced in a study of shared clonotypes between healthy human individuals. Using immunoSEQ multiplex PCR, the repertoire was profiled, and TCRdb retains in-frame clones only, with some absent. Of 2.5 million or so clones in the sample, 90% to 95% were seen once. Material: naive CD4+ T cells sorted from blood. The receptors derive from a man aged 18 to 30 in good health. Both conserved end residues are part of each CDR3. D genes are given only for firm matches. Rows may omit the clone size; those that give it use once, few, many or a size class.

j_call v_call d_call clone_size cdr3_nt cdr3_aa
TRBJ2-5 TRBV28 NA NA TGTGCCAGCAGTTTTGCGGGCCTCGGAGAGACCCAGTACTTC CASSFAGLGETQYF
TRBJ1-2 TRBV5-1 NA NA TGCGCCAGCAGCTCGCTACAGGGAGGAGGCTACACCTTC CASSSLQGGGYTF
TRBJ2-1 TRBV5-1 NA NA TGCGCCAGCAGCTCCAGGGAACCCTACAATGAGCAGTTCTTC CASSSREPYNEQFF
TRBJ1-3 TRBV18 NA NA TGTGCCAGCTCACCAACGACTGAAAACACCATATATTTT CASSPTTENTIYF
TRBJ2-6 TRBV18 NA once TGTGCCAGCTCACAGGGTTGGGGCGTCTCTGGGGCCAACGTCCTGACTTTC CASSQGWGVSGANVLTF
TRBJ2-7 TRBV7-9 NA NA TGTGCCAGCAGCTTAGCAGGGTATGGGGCCTACGAGCAGTACTTC CASSLAGYGAYEQYF
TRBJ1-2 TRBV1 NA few TGCACCAGCAGCCAATACAGGGGGCTATGCTACACCTTC CTSSQYRGLCYTF
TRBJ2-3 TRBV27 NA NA TGTGCCAGCAGTCATAATGGCCTAGATACGCAGTATTTT CASSHNGLDTQYF
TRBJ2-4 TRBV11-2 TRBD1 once TGTGCCAGCAGCTCGGAGCATGGGACAGGGACGGTCAAAAACATTCAGTACTTC CASSSEHGTGTVKNIQYF
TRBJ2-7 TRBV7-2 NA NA TGTGCCAGCAGCCCGTCCTACGAGCAGTACTTC CASSPSYEQYF
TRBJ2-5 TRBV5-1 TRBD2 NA TGCGCCAGCGGTCTAGCGGGAGAATGGCAGACCCAGTACTTC CASGLAGEWQTQYF
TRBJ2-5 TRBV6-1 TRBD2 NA TGTGCCAGCAGTGATGCGGGGGGTAAAGAGACCCAGTACTTC CASSDAGGKETQYF
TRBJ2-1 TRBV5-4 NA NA TGTGCCAGCAGCTTACTTCTCAATGAGCAGTTCTTC CASSLLLNEQFF
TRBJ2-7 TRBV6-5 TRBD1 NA TGTGCCAGCAGCTGGACAGGGACCTACGAGCAGTACTTC CASSWTGTYEQYF
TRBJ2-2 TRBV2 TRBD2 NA TGTGCCAGCAGTCGTCTAGCGGGAAGCCTTGGGGAGCTGTTTTTT CASSRLAGSLGELFF
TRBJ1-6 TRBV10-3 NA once TGTGCCATCAGTGAGAGACAGGAGGCGAATTCACCCCTCCACTTT CAISERQEANSPLHF
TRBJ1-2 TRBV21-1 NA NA TGTGCCAGCAGCAAGCCAGGGGACACTAACTATGGCTACACCTTC CASSKPGDTNYGYTF
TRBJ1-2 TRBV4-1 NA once TGCGCCAGCAGCCGAACGGGACACGGCTACACCTTC CASSRTGHGYTF
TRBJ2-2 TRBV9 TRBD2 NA TGTGCCAGCAGCCGGGGGGGACTAGTAACCGGGGAGCTGTTTTTT CASSRGGLVTGELFF
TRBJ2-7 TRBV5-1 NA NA TGCGCCAGCAGCTTGGATGCACTTTTCGGTTACGAGCAGTACTTC CASSLDALFGYEQYF
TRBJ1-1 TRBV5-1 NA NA TGCGCCAGCAGCTTGACAGGGAACGGAGGCACTGAAGCTTTCTTT CASSLTGNGGTEAFF
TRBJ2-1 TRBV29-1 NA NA TGCAGCGCCGAGAACGGGGGATACAATGAGCAGTTCTTC CSAENGGYNEQFF
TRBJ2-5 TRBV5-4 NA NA TGTGCCAGCCTGAGGAAGGGGGGGCTTGGAGAGACCCAGTACTTC CASLRKGGLGETQYF
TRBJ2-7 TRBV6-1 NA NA TGTGCCAGCGCCGACAGCCCGGCTTACGAGCAGTACTTC CASADSPAYEQYF
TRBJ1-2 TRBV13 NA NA TGTGCCAGCAGCTTTAACTATGGCTACACCTTC CASSFNYGYTF
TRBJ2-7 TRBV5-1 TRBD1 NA TGCGCCAGCTTTAGAGGGGACAGTGACTTCTACGAGCAGTACTTC CASFRGDSDFYEQYF
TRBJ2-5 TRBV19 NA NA TGTGCCAGTAGTAGAGGGGGTGTTTGGGAGACCCAGTACTTC CASSRGGVWETQYF
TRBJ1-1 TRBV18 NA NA TGTGCCAGCTCATCCTTGGACAGAAACACTGAAGCTTTCTTT CASSSLDRNTEAFF
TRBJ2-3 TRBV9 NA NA TGTGCCAGCAGCGGTATGGGGGATACGCAGTATTTT CASSGMGDTQYF
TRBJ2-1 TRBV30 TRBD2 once TGTGCCTGGAGTCGGACTAGCGGGAGTGCGGGTGAGCAGTTCTTC CAWSRTSGSAGEQFF
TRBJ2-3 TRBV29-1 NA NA TGCAGCGTTAGGGGCACAGATACGCAGTATTTT CSVRGTDTQYF
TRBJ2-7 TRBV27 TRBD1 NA TGTGCCAGCAGAAGACCGGGACAGTCCTACGAGCAGTACTTC CASRRPGQSYEQYF
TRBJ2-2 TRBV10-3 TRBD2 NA TGTGCCATCACTCTGCGGGAGGACACCGGGGAGCTGTTTTTT CAITLREDTGELFF
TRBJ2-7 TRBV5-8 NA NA TGTGCCAGCAGCTTGGGGCTAGGGTGGGAGCAGTACTTC CASSLGLGWEQYF
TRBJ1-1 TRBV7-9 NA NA TGTGCCAGCAGCTCCGAGGTGAACACTGAAGCTTTCTTT CASSSEVNTEAFF
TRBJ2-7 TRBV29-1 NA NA TGCAGCGCATTGGGCAGGTACCCCTACGAGCAGTACTTC CSALGRYPYEQYF
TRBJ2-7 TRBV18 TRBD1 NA TGTGCCAGCTCCGGACAGGGGGCTAACGAGCAGTACTTC CASSGQGANEQYF
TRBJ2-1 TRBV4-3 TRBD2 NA TGCGCCAGCAGCCAAGATACACTAGCGGGATGGAATGAGCAGTTCTTC CASSQDTLAGWNEQFF
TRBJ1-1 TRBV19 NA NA TGTGCCAGTAGTATAGGGGACGGCCTGGGCACTGAAGCTTTCTTT CASSIGDGLGTEAFF
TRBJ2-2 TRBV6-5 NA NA TGTGCCAGCAGGTCGCCGGGACATTACACCGGGGAGCTGTTTTTT CASRSPGHYTGELFF